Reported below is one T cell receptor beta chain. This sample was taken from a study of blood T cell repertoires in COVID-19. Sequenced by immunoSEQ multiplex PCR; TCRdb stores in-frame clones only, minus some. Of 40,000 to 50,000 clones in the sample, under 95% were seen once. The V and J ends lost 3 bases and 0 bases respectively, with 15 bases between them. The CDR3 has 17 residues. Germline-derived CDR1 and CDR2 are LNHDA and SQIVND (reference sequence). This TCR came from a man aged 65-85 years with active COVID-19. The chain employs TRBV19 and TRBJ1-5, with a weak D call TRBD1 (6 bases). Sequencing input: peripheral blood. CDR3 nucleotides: TGTGCCAGTAGTATCGTGCAGGGGCCTTATAGCAATCAGCCCCAGCATTTT. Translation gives CASSIVQGPYSNQPQHF. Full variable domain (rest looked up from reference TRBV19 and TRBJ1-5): DGGITQSPKYLFRKEGQNVTLSCEQNLNHDAMYWYRQDPGQGLRLIYYSQIVNDFQKGDIAEGYSVSREKKESFPLTVTSAQKNPTAFYLCASSIVQGPYSNQPQHFGDGTRLSIL.